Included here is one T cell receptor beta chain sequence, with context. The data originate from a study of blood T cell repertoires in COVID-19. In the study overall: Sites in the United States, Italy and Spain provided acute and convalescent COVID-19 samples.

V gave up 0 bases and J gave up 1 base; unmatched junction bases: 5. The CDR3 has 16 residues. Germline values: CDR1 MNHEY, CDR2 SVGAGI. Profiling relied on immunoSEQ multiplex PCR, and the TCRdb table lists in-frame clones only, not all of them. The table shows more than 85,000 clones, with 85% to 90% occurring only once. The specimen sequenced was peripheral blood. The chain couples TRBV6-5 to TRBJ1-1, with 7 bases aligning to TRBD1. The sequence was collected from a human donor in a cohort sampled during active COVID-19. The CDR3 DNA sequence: TGTGCCAGCAGTTACTCTACCGGGACAGCGAACACTGAAGCTTTCTTT. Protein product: CASSYSTGTANTEAFF.